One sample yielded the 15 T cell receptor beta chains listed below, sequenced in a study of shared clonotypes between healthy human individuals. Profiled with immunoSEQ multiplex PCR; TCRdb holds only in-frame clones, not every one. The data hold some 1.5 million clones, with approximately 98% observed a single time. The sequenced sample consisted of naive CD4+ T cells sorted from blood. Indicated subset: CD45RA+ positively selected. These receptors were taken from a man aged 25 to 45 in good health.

CDR3 sequence (DNA): TGTGCCAGCAGTTTAATCCCGTCTGGGGCCAACGTCCTGACTTTC. This translates into CASSLIPSGANVLTF. This chain uses TRBV27 with TRBJ2-6; D unresolved. Deletions cut 2 bases from V and 1 base from J, with 6 bases between. The CDR3 consists of 15 residues. Germline CDR1 is MNHEY and CDR2 is SMNVEV (reference sequence).

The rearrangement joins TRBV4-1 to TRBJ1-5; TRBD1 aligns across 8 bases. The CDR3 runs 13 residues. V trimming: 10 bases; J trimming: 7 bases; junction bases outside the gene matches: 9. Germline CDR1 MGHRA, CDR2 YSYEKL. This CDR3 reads CATKTGERQPQHF. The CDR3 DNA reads TGCGCCACCAAGACAGGGGAAAGACAGCCCCAGCATTTT.

The CDR3 DNA reads as TGTGCTAGTGCGGCCCCTGCCGGCGGGGAGCTGTTTTTT. Translated, it gives CASAAPAGGELFF. V and J are TRBV12-5 and TRBJ2-2, with D unresolved. The germline CDR1 and CDR2 sequences are LGHNT and FRNRAP. The V end was cut by 7 bases, the J end by 7 bases, with 13 bases between. The CDR3 length is 13 residues.

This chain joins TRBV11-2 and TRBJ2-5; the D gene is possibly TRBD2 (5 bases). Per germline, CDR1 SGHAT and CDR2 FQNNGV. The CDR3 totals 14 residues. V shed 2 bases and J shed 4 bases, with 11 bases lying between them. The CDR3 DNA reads TGTGCCAGCAGCTTAAATCTAGCTCGAGAGACCCAGTACTTC. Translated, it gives CASSLNLARETQYF.

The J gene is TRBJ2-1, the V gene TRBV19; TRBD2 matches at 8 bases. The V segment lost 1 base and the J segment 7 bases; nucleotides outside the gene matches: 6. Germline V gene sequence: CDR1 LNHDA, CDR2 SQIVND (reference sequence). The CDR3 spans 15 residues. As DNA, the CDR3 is TGTGCCAGTAGTATAGTTGGCGGGAGGAGGAATGAGCAGTTCTTC. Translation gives CASSIVGGRRNEQFF.

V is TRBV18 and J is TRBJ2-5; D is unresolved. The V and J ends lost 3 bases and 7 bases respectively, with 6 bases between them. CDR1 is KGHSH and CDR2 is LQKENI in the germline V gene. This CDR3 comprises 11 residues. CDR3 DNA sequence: TGTGCCAGCTCACCGGGTGTGACCCAGTACTTC. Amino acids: CASSPGVTQYF.

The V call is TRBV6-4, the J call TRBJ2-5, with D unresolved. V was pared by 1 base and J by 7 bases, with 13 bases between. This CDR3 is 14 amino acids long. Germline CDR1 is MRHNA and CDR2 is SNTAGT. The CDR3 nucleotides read TGTGCCAGCAGTGACTTCTATGGGGTGGGGACCCAGTACTTC. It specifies CASSDFYGVGTQYF.

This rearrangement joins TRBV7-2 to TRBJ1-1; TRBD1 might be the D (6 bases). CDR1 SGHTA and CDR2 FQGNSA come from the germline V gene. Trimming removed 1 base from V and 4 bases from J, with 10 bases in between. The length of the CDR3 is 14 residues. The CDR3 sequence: CASSLERGATEAFF. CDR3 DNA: TGTGCCAGCAGCTTAGAGCGGGGGGCCACTGAAGCTTTCTTT.

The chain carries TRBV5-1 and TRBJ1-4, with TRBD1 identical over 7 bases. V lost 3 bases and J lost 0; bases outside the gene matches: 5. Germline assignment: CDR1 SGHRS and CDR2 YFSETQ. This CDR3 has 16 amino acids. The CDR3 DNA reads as TGCGCCAGCAGCTCCGGTAGGGGGCCAACTAATGAAAAACTGTTTTTT. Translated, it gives CASSSGRGPTNEKLFF.

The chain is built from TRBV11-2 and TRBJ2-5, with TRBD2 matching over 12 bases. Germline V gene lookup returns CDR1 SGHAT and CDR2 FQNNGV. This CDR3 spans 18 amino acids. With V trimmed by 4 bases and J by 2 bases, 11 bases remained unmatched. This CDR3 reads CASSSRLAGATGQETQYF. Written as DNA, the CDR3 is TGTGCCAGCAGCTCCCGACTAGCGGGAGCTACAGGGCAAGAGACCCAGTACTTC.

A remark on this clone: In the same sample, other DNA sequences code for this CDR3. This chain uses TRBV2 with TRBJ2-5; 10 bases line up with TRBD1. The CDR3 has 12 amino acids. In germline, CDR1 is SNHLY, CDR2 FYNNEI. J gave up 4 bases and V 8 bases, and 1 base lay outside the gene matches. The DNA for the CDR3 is TGTGCCAGCCGGGACAGGGGAGAGACCCAGTACTTC. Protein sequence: CASRDRGETQYF.

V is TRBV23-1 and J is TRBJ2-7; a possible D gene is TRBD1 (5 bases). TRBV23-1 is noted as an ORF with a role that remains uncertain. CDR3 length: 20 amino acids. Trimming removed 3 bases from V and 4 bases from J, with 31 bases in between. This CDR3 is CASSHQGPDNLMTWSYEQYF. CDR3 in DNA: TGCGCCAGCAGTCATCAAGGCCCGGACAACTTGATGACCTGGAGTTACGAGCAGTACTTC.

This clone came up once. CDR3 DNA sequence: TGTGCCAGCAAACTGGGGACAGGGAACTATGGCTACACCTTC. This sequence encodes CASKLGTGNYGYTF. This chain uses TRBV2 with TRBJ1-2, with 9 bases fitting TRBD1. Per the germline V gene, CDR1 is SNHLY and CDR2 is FYNNEI. The CDR3 length is 14 residues. V lost 7 bases and J lost 2; bases outside the gene matches: 5.

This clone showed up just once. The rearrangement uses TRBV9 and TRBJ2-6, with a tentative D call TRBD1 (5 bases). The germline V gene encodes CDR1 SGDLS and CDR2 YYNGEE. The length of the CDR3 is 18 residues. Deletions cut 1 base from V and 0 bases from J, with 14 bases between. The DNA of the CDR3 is TGTGCCAGCAGCGTACCTCGGCAGGGCGACTCTGGGGCCAACGTCCTGACTTTC. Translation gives CASSVPRQGDSGANVLTF.

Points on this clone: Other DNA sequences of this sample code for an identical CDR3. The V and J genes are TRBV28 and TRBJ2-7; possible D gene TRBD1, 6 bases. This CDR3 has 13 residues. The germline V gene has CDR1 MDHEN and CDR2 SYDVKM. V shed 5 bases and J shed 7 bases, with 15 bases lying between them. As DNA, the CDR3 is TGTGCCAGCAGTCCGCGAACAGGGAGAGAGCAGTACTTC. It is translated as CASSPRTGREQYF.